The rows below give T cell receptor beta chains drawn from one sample of a study of T-cell reconstitution after alpha-beta-depleted transplantation in children. TCRdb redid the calling of the PCR reads with MiXCR, one entry per CDR3 protein. The sample includes over 550,000 distinct CDR3 sequences, about 10% of them seen just once. Here the sequenced sample was PBMCs from the stem cell graft donor, taken from the stem cell graft. The receptors derive from a human donor who donated a stem cell graft to a child with acute myeloid leukemia. The CDR3 runs from the conserved cysteine through the conserved F or W. Fields, in order: J gene, clone size, V gene, D gene, CDR3 protein, CDR3 DNA. D genes are given only for firm matches. A clone size is listed for some rows: how often the clone was seen (once, few, many), or a class if it is expanded.

J gene: TRBJ2-7
clone size: NA
V gene: TRBV18
D gene: TRBD2
CDR3 protein: CASSPQGLADYEQYF
CDR3 DNA: TGTGCCAGCTCACCGCAGGGACTAGCGGATTACGAGCAGTACTTC

J gene: TRBJ1-1
clone size: NA
V gene: TRBV7-2
D gene: NA
CDR3 protein: CASSISRGNTEAFF
CDR3 DNA: TGTGCCAGCAGCATATCCAGGGGGAACACTGAAGCTTTCTTT

J gene: TRBJ1-5
clone size: few
V gene: TRBV20-1
D gene: NA
CDR3 protein: CSAGGQGSHQPQHF
CDR3 DNA: TGCAGTGCCGGGGGCCAGGGCTCCCATCAGCCCCAGCATTTT

J gene: TRBJ2-7
clone size: NA
V gene: TRBV7-3
D gene: NA
CDR3 protein: CASSPRTGTEQYF
CDR3 DNA: TGTGCCAGCAGCCCCCGAACGGGAACCGAGCAGTACTTC

J gene: TRBJ2-1
clone size: NA
V gene: TRBV7-2
D gene: NA
CDR3 protein: CASSNRIRNEQFF
CDR3 DNA: TGTGCCAGCAGCAACCGAATACGCAATGAGCAGTTCTTC

J gene: TRBJ2-1
clone size: NA
V gene: TRBV27
D gene: TRBD2
CDR3 protein: CASSSRGTSVYNEQFF
CDR3 DNA: TGTGCCAGCAGTTCAAGGGGGACTAGCGTATACAATGAGCAGTTCTTC

J gene: TRBJ2-3
clone size: many
V gene: TRBV6-1
D gene: TRBD2
CDR3 protein: CASSQTSGSSTDTQYF
CDR3 DNA: TGTGCCAGCAGTCAAACTAGCGGGAGCAGCACAGATACGCAGTATTTT

J gene: TRBJ2-6
clone size: NA
V gene: TRBV29-1
D gene: NA
CDR3 protein: CSTQTGMANVLTF
CDR3 DNA: TGCAGCACCCAAACAGGGATGGCCAACGTCCTGACTTTC

J gene: TRBJ1-2
clone size: many
V gene: TRBV12-3/TRBV12-4
D gene: TRBD1
CDR3 protein: CASTGQADYGYTF
CDR3 DNA: TGTGCCAGCACAGGACAGGCCGACTATGGCTACACCTTC

J gene: TRBJ2-7
clone size: NA
V gene: TRBV15
D gene: NA
CDR3 protein: CATSREGPISSYEQYF
CDR3 DNA: TGTGCCACCAGCAGAGAGGGTCCCATTAGCTCCTACGAGCAGTACTTC

J gene: TRBJ2-5
clone size: few
V gene: TRBV30
D gene: TRBD2
CDR3 protein: CAWSPGLAGGETQYF
CDR3 DNA: TGTGCCTGGAGCCCGGGACTAGCGGGAGGGGAGACCCAGTACTTC

J gene: TRBJ2-1
clone size: many
V gene: TRBV12-3/TRBV12-4
D gene: NA
CDR3 protein: CASSFRYNEQFF
CDR3 DNA: TGTGCCAGCAGTTTTAGATACAATGAGCAGTTCTTC

J gene: TRBJ1-4
clone size: NA
V gene: TRBV5-1
D gene: NA
CDR3 protein: CASSLTGFANEKLFF
CDR3 DNA: TGCGCCAGCAGTCTAACAGGTTTTGCTAATGAAAAACTGTTTTTT

J gene: TRBJ2-1
clone size: few
V gene: TRBV10-3
D gene: NA
CDR3 protein: CAISEGVAEQFF
CDR3 DNA: TGTGCCATCAGTGAGGGGGTGGCTGAGCAGTTCTTC

J gene: TRBJ2-1
clone size: many
V gene: TRBV11-2
D gene: TRBD2
CDR3 protein: CASSLVGTGTSGNNEQFF
CDR3 DNA: TGTGCCAGCAGCTTAGTGGGGACCGGGACTAGCGGAAACAATGAGCAGTTCTTC

J gene: TRBJ1-1
clone size: NA
V gene: TRBV12-3/TRBV12-4
D gene: NA
CDR3 protein: CASSSGPGQALPAFF
CDR3 DNA: TGTGCCAGCAGTTCCGGCCCGGGACAAGCTCTTCCGGCTTTCTTT

J gene: TRBJ2-1
clone size: few
V gene: TRBV20-1
D gene: TRBD2
CDR3 protein: CSADMFLAGVNEQFF
CDR3 DNA: TGCAGTGCCGACATGTTTCTAGCGGGAGTGAATGAGCAGTTCTTC

J gene: TRBJ2-5
clone size: few
V gene: TRBV7-9
D gene: NA
CDR3 protein: CASSLALVETQYF
CDR3 DNA: TGTGCCAGCAGCTTAGCGCTGGTAGAGACCCAGTACTTC

J gene: TRBJ1-4
clone size: few
V gene: TRBV20-1
D gene: NA
CDR3 protein: CSALSLPGEKLFF
CDR3 DNA: TGCAGTGCTCTGTCGTTACCGGGCGAAAAACTGTTTTTT

J gene: TRBJ2-7
clone size: few
V gene: TRBV5-1
D gene: TRBD2
CDR3 protein: CASSSPGGLIPYEQYF
CDR3 DNA: TGCGCCAGCAGCTCGCCGGGAGGCCTCATTCCCTACGAGCAGTACTTC

J gene: TRBJ2-3
clone size: NA
V gene: TRBV5-1
D gene: TRBD2
CDR3 protein: CASRYGAGLSTDTQYF
CDR3 DNA: TGCGCCAGCCGCTACGGAGCGGGGTTGAGCACAGATACGCAGTATTTT

J gene: TRBJ2-7
clone size: NA
V gene: TRBV4-3
D gene: NA
CDR3 protein: CASSVRAVAYEQYF
CDR3 DNA: TGCGCCAGCAGCGTTCGGGCAGTCGCCTACGAGCAGTACTTC

J gene: TRBJ2-7
clone size: few
V gene: TRBV20-1
D gene: NA
CDR3 protein: CSARDGSSLGYEQYF
CDR3 DNA: TGCAGTGCTAGAGATGGCAGTTCCCTAGGCTACGAGCAGTACTTC

J gene: TRBJ2-1
clone size: many
V gene: TRBV12-3/TRBV12-4
D gene: TRBD2
CDR3 protein: CASRLGLAGGLEQFF
CDR3 DNA: TGTGCCAGCAGGTTGGGACTAGCGGGAGGGTTGGAGCAGTTCTTC

J gene: TRBJ2-3
clone size: few
V gene: TRBV29-1
D gene: NA
CDR3 protein: CSVHGTANTDTQYF
CDR3 DNA: TGCAGCGTCCATGGAACAGCGAACACAGATACGCAGTATTTT

J gene: TRBJ2-3
clone size: many
V gene: TRBV20-1
D gene: TRBD2
CDR3 protein: CSVAAGGRDTQYF
CDR3 DNA: TGCAGTGTTGCAGCGGGAGGGAGAGATACGCAGTATTTT

J gene: TRBJ1-5
clone size: few
V gene: TRBV30
D gene: NA
CDR3 protein: CAWSLDRTNQPQHF
CDR3 DNA: TGTGCCTGGAGCTTGGACAGAACTAATCAGCCCCAGCATTTT

J gene: TRBJ2-2
clone size: many
V gene: TRBV29-1
D gene: TRBD1
CDR3 protein: CSVWQGAIGELFF
CDR3 DNA: TGCAGCGTTTGGCAGGGGGCGATCGGGGAGCTGTTTTTT

J gene: TRBJ2-2
clone size: NA
V gene: TRBV12-3/TRBV12-4
D gene: TRBD2
CDR3 protein: CASIPVTSGSTGELFF
CDR3 DNA: TGTGCCAGCATCCCTGTGACTAGCGGGTCAACCGGGGAGCTGTTTTTT

J gene: TRBJ2-1
clone size: few
V gene: TRBV3-1
D gene: TRBD2
CDR3 protein: CASSLAGGVYNEQFF
CDR3 DNA: TGTGCCAGCAGCCTAGCGGGAGGGGTCTACAATGAGCAGTTCTTC

J gene: TRBJ2-7
clone size: few
V gene: TRBV28
D gene: NA
CDR3 protein: CASIGAVYEQYF
CDR3 DNA: TGTGCCAGCATTGGGGCCGTCTACGAGCAGTACTTC

J gene: TRBJ2-2
clone size: many
V gene: TRBV29-1
D gene: TRBD1
CDR3 protein: CSVKGASTGELFF
CDR3 DNA: TGCAGCGTTAAGGGGGCGAGCACCGGGGAGCTGTTTTTT

J gene: TRBJ2-7
clone size: many
V gene: TRBV27
D gene: TRBD1
CDR3 protein: CASSLSDRDGEQYF
CDR3 DNA: TGTGCCAGCAGTTTATCGGACAGGGACGGCGAGCAGTACTTC

J gene: TRBJ2-5
clone size: many
V gene: TRBV29-1
D gene: NA
CDR3 protein: CSVEGDGEETQYF
CDR3 DNA: TGCAGCGTCGAAGGAGACGGAGAAGAGACCCAGTACTTC

J gene: TRBJ1-5
clone size: many
V gene: TRBV20-1
D gene: NA
CDR3 protein: CSAKRSGTNQPQHF
CDR3 DNA: TGCAGTGCTAAGAGATCAGGGACAAATCAGCCCCAGCATTTT

J gene: TRBJ1-1
clone size: NA
V gene: TRBV12-3/TRBV12-4
D gene: NA
CDR3 protein: CASSLGGDPYTEAFF
CDR3 DNA: TGTGCCAGCAGTTTAGGGGGGGACCCCTACACTGAAGCTTTCTTT

J gene: TRBJ2-4
clone size: NA
V gene: TRBV4-2
D gene: TRBD2
CDR3 protein: CASSQEAGAQGNIQYF
CDR3 DNA: TGTGCCAGCAGCCAAGAAGCGGGAGCCCAGGGAAACATTCAGTACTTC

J gene: TRBJ2-2
clone size: NA
V gene: TRBV5-1
D gene: NA
CDR3 protein: CASSLSPPSNTGELFF
CDR3 DNA: TGCGCCAGCAGCTTGAGCCCCCCTAGTAACACCGGGGAGCTGTTTTTT

J gene: TRBJ2-2
clone size: many
V gene: TRBV5-1
D gene: NA
CDR3 protein: CASSLIRTGELFF
CDR3 DNA: TGCGCCAGCAGCTTGATTAGGACCGGGGAGCTGTTTTTT

J gene: TRBJ1-5
clone size: NA
V gene: TRBV20-1
D gene: TRBD1
CDR3 protein: CSAPPRDRVFNQPQHF
CDR3 DNA: TGCAGTGCCCCCCCCCGGGACAGGGTGTTCAATCAGCCCCAGCATTTT

J gene: TRBJ1-1
clone size: NA
V gene: TRBV12-5
D gene: NA
CDR3 protein: CASGIQGSAEAFF
CDR3 DNA: TGTGCTAGTGGCATACAGGGAAGCGCTGAAGCTTTCTTT

J gene: TRBJ2-1
clone size: NA
V gene: TRBV14
D gene: TRBD2
CDR3 protein: CASSHLLMGLAGGPKQFF
CDR3 DNA: TGTGCCAGCAGCCATCTTCTGATGGGACTAGCGGGAGGGCCTAAGCAGTTCTTC

J gene: TRBJ2-3
clone size: NA
V gene: TRBV15
D gene: NA
CDR3 protein: CATSRVGPTDTQYF
CDR3 DNA: TGTGCCACCAGCAGAGTCGGCCCCACAGATACGCAGTATTTT

J gene: TRBJ2-3
clone size: NA
V gene: TRBV6-1
D gene: TRBD2
CDR3 protein: CASMGLAGGADTQYF
CDR3 DNA: TGTGCCAGTATGGGACTAGCGGGAGGAGCAGATACGCAGTATTTT

J gene: TRBJ2-7
clone size: many
V gene: TRBV5-1
D gene: TRBD2
CDR3 protein: CASSESGTAYEQYF
CDR3 DNA: TGCGCCAGCAGCGAAAGCGGGACTGCCTACGAGCAGTACTTC

J gene: TRBJ1-5
clone size: NA
V gene: TRBV9
D gene: TRBD1
CDR3 protein: CASSVGEGAIEPQHF
CDR3 DNA: TGTGCCAGCAGCGTAGGTGAGGGGGCCATCGAGCCCCAGCATTTT

J gene: TRBJ2-1
clone size: many
V gene: TRBV6-1
D gene: TRBD2
CDR3 protein: CASDSGRVGMYNEQFF
CDR3 DNA: TGTGCCAGTGATAGCGGGAGGGTTGGAATGTACAATGAGCAGTTCTTC

J gene: TRBJ1-1
clone size: many
V gene: TRBV29-1
D gene: TRBD1
CDR3 protein: CSAHRGRTEAFF
CDR3 DNA: TGCAGCGCTCACAGGGGCCGGACTGAAGCTTTCTTT

J gene: TRBJ2-7
clone size: few
V gene: TRBV4-2
D gene: NA
CDR3 protein: CASSQGAGTYEQYF
CDR3 DNA: TGTGCCAGCAGCCAAGGCGCAGGGACCTACGAGCAGTACTTC

J gene: TRBJ1-2
clone size: many
V gene: TRBV20-1
D gene: TRBD1
CDR3 protein: CSAEGQGDYGYTF
CDR3 DNA: TGCAGTGCAGAGGGACAGGGAGACTATGGCTACACCTTC

J gene: TRBJ2-2
clone size: few
V gene: TRBV7-9
D gene: TRBD1
CDR3 protein: CASSTTPGQANTGELFF
CDR3 DNA: TGTGCCAGCAGCACCACCCCGGGACAGGCGAACACCGGGGAGCTGTTTTTT

J gene: TRBJ1-1
clone size: many
V gene: TRBV20-1
D gene: NA
CDR3 protein: CSASDSGHMNTEAFF
CDR3 DNA: TGCAGTGCTAGTGACTCGGGACATATGAACACTGAAGCTTTCTTT

J gene: TRBJ2-7
clone size: NA
V gene: TRBV9
D gene: NA
CDR3 protein: CASSVDWTLPYEQYF
CDR3 DNA: TGTGCCAGCAGCGTAGATTGGACTTTACCCTACGAGCAGTACTTC

J gene: TRBJ2-4
clone size: few
V gene: TRBV27
D gene: NA
CDR3 protein: CASSLRYLGSYF
CDR3 DNA: TGTGCCAGCAGTCTACGGTACCTCGGATCGTACTTC

J gene: TRBJ2-7
clone size: NA
V gene: TRBV18
D gene: NA
CDR3 protein: CASSPSEGYEQYF
CDR3 DNA: TGTGCCAGCTCACCATCCGAGGGCTACGAGCAGTACTTC

J gene: TRBJ1-2
clone size: many
V gene: TRBV29-1
D gene: NA
CDR3 protein: CSVERASTANYGYTF
CDR3 DNA: TGCAGCGTTGAACGAGCATCGACAGCTAACTATGGCTACACCTTC

J gene: TRBJ2-1
clone size: few
V gene: TRBV20-1
D gene: NA
CDR3 protein: CSARPGKYNEQFF
CDR3 DNA: TGCAGTGCTAGACCCGGGAAGTACAATGAGCAGTTCTTC